Listed here is a single T cell receptor (beta chain). Its antigen is not known. V lost 4 bases and J 9 bases, leaving 17 bases between the germline ends. The CDR3 runs 13 residues. The germline gives CDR1 SGHRS, CDR2 YFSETQ. The sample originates from a study of beta chain features in type 1 diabetes. Across the study: Cell yields, age and gender were similar between patients and healthy donors.

Expressed TCRB transcripts got sequenced, as all isolated RNA was reverse transcribed. Assay: immunoSEQ multiplex PCR; the TCRdb copy retains only in-frame clones and omits some. This repertoire shows about 170,000 clones, roughly 8% found once; its top ten account for under 0.55%. Notes on the study in general: Diminished insertions and augmented deletions at VDJ junctions characterized type 1 diabetes patients. For Type 1 diabetes patients, all four CD4+ subsets carried TCRB CDR3s that were moderately but significantly shorter. PCR might preferentially amplify shorter templates, equally in patients and controls. Here, the possible influence of HLA type (on TCRB rearrangement) remained unresolved.

This sequence joins TRBV5-1 and TRBJ2-7; maybe TRBD1 (6 bases). Sequencing used central memory CD4+ T cells from blood. The source is a man between 18 and 29 years old with type 1 diabetes. This chain's CDR3 is CASSGTEQGPQYF. The CDR3 nucleotides read TGCGCCAGCAGCGGGACCGAACAGGGTCCGCAGTACTTC. Drawing the rest from reference TRBV5-1 and TRBJ2-7, the complete variable domain is KAGVTQTPRYLIKTRGQQVTLSCSPISGHRSVSWYQQTPGQGLQFLFEYFSETQRNKGNFPGRFSGRQFSNSRSEMNVSTLELGDSALYLCASSGTEQGPQYFGPGTRLTVT.